Listed here are 16 T cell receptor beta chains from one sample, sequenced in a study of T cell changes during pregnancy in multiple sclerosis. Sequencing was performed with immunoSEQ multiplex PCR; in TCRdb, only in-frame clones are kept and a portion is missing. The sample contains about 17,000 clones, roughly 86% of which appear only once. Sequencing was performed on CD8+ T cells from peripheral blood mononuclear cells, taken in the second trimester of pregnancy. All receptors come from a female donor in good health, enrolled as a control in a pregnancy study.

The gene calls are TRBV4-3 and TRBJ2-1; a weak D match, TRBD2 (5 bases). Trimming removed 1 base from V and 0 bases from J, with 10 bases in between. The germline CDR1 and CDR2 sequences are LGHNA and YSLEER. The CDR3 length is 16 residues. CDR3 sequence (DNA): TGCGCCAGCAGCCAAGGGGTTGGGAGCTCCTACAATGAGCAGTTCTTC. Translated: CASSQGVGSSYNEQFF.

This clone was seen more than once but under ten times. CDR3 in DNA: TGTGCCAGCAGCTTGAGGGGGCCATATGGCTACACCTTC. This encodes CASSLRGPYGYTF. V usage is TRBV11-1 and J usage is TRBJ1-2; TRBD1 agrees at 7 bases. The V gene's germline CDR1 is SGHAT and CDR2 FQDESV (reference sequence). CDR3 size: 13 residues. The V and J ends lost 3 bases and 5 bases, in that order; junction bases with no gene match: 3.

The J gene is TRBJ1-5, the V gene TRBV18; perhaps TRBD1 as D (5 bases). Germline CDR1 is KGHSH and CDR2 is LQKENI. The CDR3 contains 13 residues. V dropped 4 bases and J dropped 1 base, with 5 bases sitting between them. The CDR3 DNA follows: TGTGCCAGCTCACAGGGGAGCAATCAGCCCCAGCATTTT. The encoded protein is CASSQGSNQPQHF.

The chain links TRBV13 to TRBJ2-3, with 16 bases that match TRBD2. V shed 3 bases, J shed 5 bases, and the junction held 2 bases outside the gene matches. CDR1 is PRHDT and CDR2 is FYEKMQ in the germline V gene (reference sequence). The CDR3 is made up of 16 amino acids. Written as DNA, the CDR3 is TGTGCCAGCAGCTTGGGGACTAGCGGGGGGGGAGATACGCAGTATTTT. Translated: CASSLGTSGGGDTQYF.

For this clone: Other DNA sequences of this sample code for an identical CDR3. This sequence joins TRBV9 and TRBJ1-5; D remains ambiguous. This CDR3 has 13 amino acids. The ends were cut back, 0 bases at V and 6 bases at J, with 7 bases in the middle. The germline V gene encodes CDR1 SGDLS and CDR2 YYNGEE. The CDR3 spells CASSVGGSQPQHF. CDR3 in DNA: TGTGCCAGCAGCGTAGGAGGTAGTCAGCCCCAGCATTTT.

The chain uses TRBV4-3 and TRBJ1-6; D might be TRBD1 (5 bases). From germline, CDR1 is LGHNA and CDR2 YSLEER. CDR3 length equals 15 residues. The germline V and J ends were trimmed by 1 base and 10 bases, with 14 bases remaining between them. The chain's CDR3 is CASSQVQGGRSPLHF. DNA of the CDR3: TGCGCCAGCAGCCAAGTTCAGGGAGGGCGGTCACCCCTCCACTTT.

The chain links TRBV28 to TRBJ2-5, with 8 bases fitting TRBD2. J gave up 7 bases and V 6 bases, and 7 bases lay outside the gene matches. Germline V gene lookup returns CDR1 MDHEN and CDR2 SYDVKM. This CDR3 is 13 amino acids long. This CDR3 is CASSPPLAGTQYF. In DNA, the CDR3 is TGTGCCAGCAGCCCCCCCCTAGCGGGGACCCAGTACTTC.

The chain carries TRBV7-8 and TRBJ2-1, with TRBD2 identical over 8 bases. CDR1 is SGHVS, CDR2 FQNEAQ, per germline. The CDR3 runs 17 residues. V trimming: 4 bases; J trimming: 8 bases; junction bases outside the gene matches: 16. CDR3: CASSSTPLGLAWHEQFF. The CDR3 DNA reads TGTGCCAGCAGCTCCACGCCCCTAGGACTAGCTTGGCATGAGCAGTTCTTC.

The gene calls are TRBV9 and TRBJ2-3, with 12 positions matching TRBD2. Trimming at V came to 3 bases and at J to 0 bases, leaving 5 bases not matched to a gene. The CDR3 is 17 amino acids. Germline V gene data show CDR1 as SGDLS and CDR2 as YYNGEE. CDR3 loop: CASSAPLAGGSTDTQYF. CDR3 DNA: TGTGCCAGCAGCGCCCCCCTAGCGGGGGGGAGCACAGATACGCAGTATTTT.

The rearrangement joins TRBV6-6 to TRBJ1-1, with 7 bases that match TRBD1. CDR1 MNHNY and CDR2 SVGAGI come from the germline V gene (reference sequence). The CDR3 runs to 14 residues. The V segment lost 5 bases and the J segment 0 bases; nucleotides outside the gene matches: 3. In DNA, the CDR3 is TGTGCCAGCAGTGGACAGGAAATGAACACTGAAGCTTTCTTT. It yields the protein CASSGQEMNTEAFF.

V gene TRBV6-6 combines with J gene TRBJ2-4; 7 positions agree with TRBD1. The V and J ends lost 2 bases and 12 bases, in that order; junction bases with no gene match: 4. The CDR3 runs to 12 residues. Germline assignment: CDR1 MNHNY and CDR2 SVGAGI (reference sequence). CDR3 coding DNA: TGTGCCAGCAGTTACGGCAGGGACAGTCAGTACTTC. This sequence encodes CASSYGRDSQYF.

The chain combines TRBV5-6 with TRBJ2-1, with D possibly being TRBD2 (6 bases). The germline V gene has CDR1 SGHDT and CDR2 YYEEEE. This CDR3 spans 15 amino acids. The V gene lost 2 bases and the J gene lost 3 bases, with 12 bases spanning the gap. CDR3 amino acids: CASSFGLSHYNEQFF. CDR3 sequence (DNA): TGTGCCAGCAGCTTCGGACTATCCCACTACAATGAGCAGTTCTTC.

In nucleotides, the CDR3 is TGTGCCAGCAGTGATTCCGTTTTTGTCCTGACTTTC. The encoded protein is CASSDSVFVLTF. The chain is built from TRBV25-1 and TRBJ2-6; D not certain. CDR1 is MGHDK, CDR2 SYGVNS, per germline. The CDR3 spans 12 residues. Trimming took 3 bases from V and 13 from J, leaving 10 bases between them.

V and J are TRBV4-3 and TRBJ2-1, with D possibly being TRBD2 (5 bases). Germline assignment: CDR1 LGHNA and CDR2 YSLEER. Trimming removed 3 bases from V and 4 bases from J, with 7 bases in between. The CDR3 is made up of 13 amino acids. The CDR3 sequence is CASSHGEYNEQFF. The CDR3 DNA follows: TGCGCCAGCAGCCACGGGGAGTACAATGAGCAGTTCTTC.

The chain has TRBV6-6 and TRBJ2-7, with 9 positions matching TRBD1. CDR3 length equals 15 residues. The junction had 11 bases not matched to a gene; V was cut back by 8 bases and J by 3 bases. In germline, CDR1 is MNHNY, CDR2 SVGAGI (reference sequence). The CDR3 DNA sequence: TGTGCCAGCGGCAAGGACAGGGGAGGGTTCTACGAGCAGTACTTC. Protein product: CASGKDRGGFYEQYF.

CDR3 sequence reads: CASSRGQGVYEQYF. DNA of the CDR3: TGTGCCAGCTCACGGGGACAGGGGGTCTACGAGCAGTACTTC. This chain uses TRBV18 with TRBJ2-7; TRBD1 matches 11 bases. Per the germline V gene, CDR1 is KGHSH and CDR2 is LQKENI. The CDR3 totals 14 residues. V gave up 4 bases and J gave up 3 bases; unmatched junction bases: 2.